A selection of T cell receptor beta chains follows, all from one sample in a study of OX40 agonist ivuxolimab in advanced cancers. The table came from immunoSEQ multiplex PCR; TCRdb's copy has only in-frame clones and leaves some out. The sample has roughly 35,000 clones, around 93% seen once. Material: CD4+ or CD8+ T cells sorted from blood, obtained in a trial of the OX40 agonist ivuxolimab. The receptors here all came from an adult with an advanced solid tumor such as melanoma, head and neck, liver or kidney cancer. Each CDR3 is given with its conserved first and last residue. D genes are given only for firm matches. Size tells how often a clone was seen (once, few, many) or the class of an expanded clone, and some rows leave it out.

clone_size d_call j_call v_call cdr3_nt cdr3_aa
. TRBD2 TRBJ2-5 TRBV10-1 TGCGCCACCAGGACCGGGACTAGCGGGAGTGAGACCCAGTACTTC CATRTGTSGSETQYF
. . TRBJ2-7 TRBV4-3 TGCGCCAGCAGCCAAGGACACCTCTACGAGCAGTACTTC CASSQGHLYEQYF
. . TRBJ2-7 TRBV4-1 TGCGCCAGCAGCCAAGCGGATACGAGCTCCTACGAGCAGTACTTC CASSQADTSSYEQYF
. . TRBJ2-1 TRBV4-3 TGCGCCAGCAGCCAAGACCCGGGACACTTAGGGCCCTACAATGAGCAGTTCTTC CASSQDPGHLGPYNEQFF
. TRBD2 TRBJ2-5 TRBV15 TGTGCCACCAGCAGAGGTCGAGCGGGAGGAGAGGAGACCCAGTACTTC CATSRGRAGGEETQYF
. . TRBJ2-7 TRBV6-1 TGTGCCAGCAGTCTTACATCCAAATACGAGCAGTACTTC CASSLTSKYEQYF
. . TRBJ2-2 TRBV9 TGTGCCAGCAGCGTCCAGGTCTCCGTACAGGAGAACACCGGGGAGCTGTTTTTT CASSVQVSVQENTGELFF
. . TRBJ2-7 TRBV6-1 TGTGCCAGCAGTGAGTTGCCCCGGGGGGAGCAGTACTTC CASSELPRGEQYF
. . TRBJ2-7 TRBV19 TGTGCCAGTAGTGACCCGACTAGTACCGAGCAGTACTTC CASSDPTSTEQYF
. . TRBJ2-7 TRBV4-1 TGCGCCAGCAGCCAAGGGACCCAAGGCTACGAGCAGTACTTC CASSQGTQGYEQYF
. . TRBJ2-1 TRBV5-6 TGTGCCAGCAGCCCCAGTCGGTGGGAGCAGTTCTTC CASSPSRWEQFF
medium-sized . TRBJ1-2 TRBV27 TGTGCCAGCAGTTGGACAAGGGAAGGTGGCTACACCTTC CASSWTREGGYTF
. . TRBJ2-3 TRBV6-5 TGTGCCAGCAGCATACAGGGCGTGGGAGGTACGCAGTATTTT CASSIQGVGGTQYF
. TRBD1 TRBJ2-7 TRBV7-6 TGTGCCAGCAGCTCAAACCCGACAGGGAGCTCCTACGAGCAGTACTTC CASSSNPTGSSYEQYF
. . TRBJ2-2 TRBV7-9 TGTGCCAGCAGCTTGATGGGGAACGGGGAGCTGTTTTTT CASSLMGNGELFF
. . TRBJ2-1 TRBV19 TGTGCCAGTAGCAGCTACAATGAGCAGTTCTTC CASSSYNEQFF
. . TRBJ2-7 TRBV7-2 TGTGCCAGCAGCTATACGGGTCTGTCCTACGAGCAGTACTTC CASSYTGLSYEQYF
. . TRBJ2-7 TRBV28 TGTGCCAGCAGTTTATGGGCCGGAGACTCCCGAACCTACGAGCAGTACTTC CASSLWAGDSRTYEQYF
. . TRBJ1-2 TRBV5-6 TGTGCCAGCAGCTCCGGGGCCGATTACCAAGGCTACACCTTC CASSSGADYQGYTF
. TRBD2 TRBJ2-1 TRBV27 TGTGCCAGCTCCCCGACGGAGGCTAGCGGGAGGGGGAATGAGCAGTTCTTC CASSPTEASGRGNEQFF
. . TRBJ2-1 TRBV18 TGTGCCAGCTCACCGTTGGGACAATCTAACGATGAGCAGTTCTTC CASSPLGQSNDEQFF
. . TRBJ2-3 TRBV23-1 TGCGCCATCGAAATAACTAGCCGAAACACAGATACGCAGTATTTT CAIEITSRNTDTQYF
few . TRBJ2-7 TRBV2 TGTGCCTTCTTCACCCAGGCGGGCAAAGACTCCTACGAGCAGTACTTC CAFFTQAGKDSYEQYF
. . TRBJ2-7 TRBV28 TGTGCCAGTTGCCCGACAGGCGGCTCCTACGAGCAGTACTTC CASCPTGGSYEQYF
once TRBD1 TRBJ1-2 TRBV15 TGTGCCACCAGCAGAGACCGACAGGGGGCGATTGGCTACACCTTC CATSRDRQGAIGYTF
. . TRBJ1-5 TRBV6-5 TGTGCCAGCAGTTACTCGGGAGGGTCCCAGCCCCAGCATTTT CASSYSGGSQPQHF
. . TRBJ2-4 TRBV7-8 TGTGCCAGCAGCCCGAGGGTAGCCAAAAACATTCAGTACTTC CASSPRVAKNIQYF
once . TRBJ2-5 TRBV5-4 TGTGCCAGCAGCTTACGCACAGGGAGAGAGACCCAGTACTTC CASSLRTGRETQYF
once . TRBJ2-7 TRBV7-2 TGTGCCAGCAGCTTAGTAGGGACCGAGCAGTACTTC CASSLVGTEQYF
. . TRBJ1-2 TRBV28 TGTGCCAGCAGTTCCGCGGCGAGGGAGAGCTATGGCTACACCTTC CASSSAARESYGYTF
. TRBD2 TRBJ2-7 TRBV28 TGTGCCAGCAGCCCCACACGACGACTAGCGGGCTACGAGCAGTACTTC CASSPTRRLAGYEQYF
. . TRBJ2-3 TRBV7-9 TGTGCCAGCAGCGAAGGAACAGTGGGCACAGATACGCAGTATTTT CASSEGTVGTDTQYF
. . TRBJ2-3 TRBV5-6 TGTGCCAGCAGCTTCGGGACCCCCGGAGGGTATACGCAGTATTTT CASSFGTPGGYTQYF
once . TRBJ2-5 TRBV29-1 TGCAGCGCCTGGGACCGCGAGGGGACCCAGTACTTC CSAWDREGTQYF
. . TRBJ1-3 TRBV7-8 TGTGCCAGCAGCTACCCCCCGGCGGGGTTTGGAAACACCATATATTTT CASSYPPAGFGNTIYF
. TRBD1 TRBJ1-3 TRBV5-4 TGTGCCAGCAGCCATCCCGACAGGGGCTCCTCTGGAAACACCATATATTTT CASSHPDRGSSGNTIYF
. TRBD2 TRBJ2-1 TRBV28 TGTGCCAGCAGTCCCAGCGGGACCCCCTACAATGAGCAGTTCTTC CASSPSGTPYNEQFF
. . TRBJ2-7 TRBV5-5 TGTGCCAGCAGCTTGGATGGCGGCTCCTACGAGCAGTACTTC CASSLDGGSYEQYF
. TRBD1 TRBJ2-1 TRBV27 TGTGCCAGCAGTCCCGGGACAGGGGGAAATGAGCAGTTCTTC CASSPGTGGNEQFF
. TRBD2 TRBJ2-1 TRBV6-5 TGTGCCAGCAGCCAGACGACTAGCGGGATGGGGGAGCAGTTCTTC CASSQTTSGMGEQFF
. TRBD2 TRBJ2-3 TRBV27 TGTGCCAGCAGTACAAGGGCTAGCGGAAGCACAGATACGCAGTATTTT CASSTRASGSTDTQYF
. TRBD2 TRBJ2-2 TRBV19 TGTGCCTCTAGGGAGGGAGTTGGCACCGGGGAGCTGTTTTTT CASREGVGTGELFF
. . TRBJ2-1 TRBV7-9 TGTGCCAGCAGCTTAGTAGGTAGGGAGGTATTCTACAATGAGCAGTTCTTC CASSLVGREVFYNEQFF
. TRBD2 TRBJ2-7 TRBV9 TGTGCCAGCAGCCTAGGGGCTAGCGGGACGTACGAGCAGTACTTC CASSLGASGTYEQYF
. . TRBJ1-1 TRBV30 TGTGCCTGGAGTGTTGGCAGGCTCATTGAAGCTTTCTTT CAWSVGRLIEAFF
. . TRBJ1-5 TRBV4-3 TGCGCCAGCAGCCAAGATAGGTTGGACAGTTATAGCAATCAGCCCCAGCATTTT CASSQDRLDSYSNQPQHF
. . TRBJ2-2 TRBV28 TGTGCCAGCAGTTTTCGGGGTTTGTCCACCGGGGAGCTGTTTTTT CASSFRGLSTGELFF
. . TRBJ2-7 TRBV2 TGTGCCAGCAGTGAAGTTCATATTGGGATGCGCTACGAGCAGTACTTC CASSEVHIGMRYEQYF
. TRBD1 TRBJ2-7 TRBV27 TGTGCCAGCAGCCTCTCGGGACAGGGATACAACGAGCAGTACTTC CASSLSGQGYNEQYF
. . TRBJ2-7 TRBV9 TGTGCCAGCAGCGCCCCCGGGGGCTGGCAGTACTTC CASSAPGGWQYF
. . TRBJ2-5 TRBV11-2 TGTGCCAGCAGCTTAGTACTAGCTTACGAGACCCAGTACTTC CASSLVLAYETQYF
. TRBD1 TRBJ2-7 TRBV6-5 TGTGCCAGCAGTTACATACAGGGGGCGGACGAGCAGTACTTC CASSYIQGADEQYF
. . TRBJ2-2 TRBV29-1 TGCAGCGTTATGGGACAAAACACCGGGGAGCTGTTTTTT CSVMGQNTGELFF
once . TRBJ2-1 TRBV5-1 TGCGCCAGCAGCTTCGCGCCGAGGAATGAGCAGTTCTTC CASSFAPRNEQFF
. . TRBJ2-3 TRBV28 TGTGCCAGCAGTTTTCTACCCCATCTCACCACAGATACGCAGTATTTT CASSFLPHLTTDTQYF